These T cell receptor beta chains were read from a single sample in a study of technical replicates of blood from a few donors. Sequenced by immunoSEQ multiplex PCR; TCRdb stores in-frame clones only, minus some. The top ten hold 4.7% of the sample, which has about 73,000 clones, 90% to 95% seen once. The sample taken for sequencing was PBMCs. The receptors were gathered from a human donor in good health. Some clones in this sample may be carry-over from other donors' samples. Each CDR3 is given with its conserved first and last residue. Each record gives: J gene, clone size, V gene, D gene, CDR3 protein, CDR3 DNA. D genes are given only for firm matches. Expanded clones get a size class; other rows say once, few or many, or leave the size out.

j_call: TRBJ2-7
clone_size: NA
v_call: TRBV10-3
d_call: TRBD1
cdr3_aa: CATRRQEGANEQYF
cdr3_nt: TGTGCCACCAGAAGGCAAGAGGGGGCCAACGAGCAGTACTTC

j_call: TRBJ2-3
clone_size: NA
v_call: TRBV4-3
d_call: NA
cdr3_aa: CASSQDLSGEVDTQYF
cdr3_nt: TGCGCCAGCAGCCAAGATCTTTCCGGGGAGGTAGATACGCAGTATTTT

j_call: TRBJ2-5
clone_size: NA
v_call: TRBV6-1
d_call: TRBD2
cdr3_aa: CASRPGTSGQETQYF
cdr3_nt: TGTGCCAGCAGGCCCGGGACTAGCGGACAAGAGACCCAGTACTTC

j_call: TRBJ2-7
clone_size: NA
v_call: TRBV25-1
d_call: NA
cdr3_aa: CASSKESGAYEQYF
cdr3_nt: TGTGCCAGCAGCAAAGAATCAGGGGCCTACGAGCAGTACTTC

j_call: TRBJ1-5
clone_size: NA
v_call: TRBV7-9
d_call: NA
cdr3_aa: CASSRGEGRQPQHF
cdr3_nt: TGTGCCAGCAGCCGGGGGGAGGGGCGGCAGCCCCAGCATTTT

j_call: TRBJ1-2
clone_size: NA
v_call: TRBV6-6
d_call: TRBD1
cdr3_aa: CALKGGTDYGYTF
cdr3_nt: TGTGCCCTCAAGGGTGGGACAGACTATGGCTACACCTTC

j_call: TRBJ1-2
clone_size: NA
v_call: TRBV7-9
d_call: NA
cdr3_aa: CASSVGLELYTF
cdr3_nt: TGTGCCAGCAGCGTGGGACTTGAACTCTACACCTTC

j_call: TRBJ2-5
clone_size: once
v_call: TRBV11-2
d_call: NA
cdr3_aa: CASTRGGGYQETQYF
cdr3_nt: TGTGCCAGCACCCGAGGGGGGGGGTACCAAGAGACCCAGTACTTC

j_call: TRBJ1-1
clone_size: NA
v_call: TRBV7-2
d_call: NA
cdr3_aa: CASSFGGGTEAFF
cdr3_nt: TGTGCCAGCAGCTTCGGAGGTGGCACTGAAGCTTTCTTT

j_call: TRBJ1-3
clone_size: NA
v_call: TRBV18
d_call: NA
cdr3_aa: CASSPDSIISGNTIYF
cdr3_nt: TGTGCCAGCTCACCTGACAGCATAATTTCTGGAAACACCATATATTTT

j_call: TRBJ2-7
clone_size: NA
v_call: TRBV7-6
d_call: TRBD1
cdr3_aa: CASSLATGGGIYEQYF
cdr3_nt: TGTGCCAGCAGCTTGGCAACAGGGGGCGGAATCTACGAGCAGTACTTC

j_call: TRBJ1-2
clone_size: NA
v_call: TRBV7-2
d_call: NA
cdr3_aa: CASSPQLRGVNYGYTF
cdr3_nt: TGTGCCAGCAGCCCCCAGCTTCGGGGGGTCAACTATGGCTACACCTTC

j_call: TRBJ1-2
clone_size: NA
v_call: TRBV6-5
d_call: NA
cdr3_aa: CASSYSIVSGSGYTF
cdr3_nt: TGTGCCAGCAGTTACTCGATCGTTTCAGGGTCTGGCTACACCTTC

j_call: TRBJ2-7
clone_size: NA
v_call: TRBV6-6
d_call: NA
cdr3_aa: CASSSSLWQYF
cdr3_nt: TGTGCCAGCAGTTCTAGTTTGTGGCAGTACTTC

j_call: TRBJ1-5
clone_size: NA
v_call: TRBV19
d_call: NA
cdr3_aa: CASSIDDRVWQPQHF
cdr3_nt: TGTGCCAGTAGTATAGATGATCGGGTATGGCAGCCCCAGCATTTT

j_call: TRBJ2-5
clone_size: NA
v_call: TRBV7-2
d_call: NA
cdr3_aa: CASSLVRQETQYF
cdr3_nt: TGTGCCAGCAGCTTGGTACGGCAAGAGACCCAGTACTTC

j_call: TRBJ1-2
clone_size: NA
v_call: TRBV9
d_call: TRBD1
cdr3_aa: CASSGQGVGEYTF
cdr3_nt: TGTGCCAGCAGCGGACAGGGGGTGGGAGAGTACACCTTC

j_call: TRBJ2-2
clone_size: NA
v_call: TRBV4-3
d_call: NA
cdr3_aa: CASSQARASNTGELFF
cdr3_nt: TGCGCCAGCAGCCAAGCACGAGCGTCGAACACCGGGGAGCTGTTTTTT

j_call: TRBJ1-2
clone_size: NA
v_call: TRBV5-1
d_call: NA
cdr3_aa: CASSYDRNGYTF
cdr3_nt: TGCGCCAGCAGCTATGACAGGAATGGCTACACCTTC

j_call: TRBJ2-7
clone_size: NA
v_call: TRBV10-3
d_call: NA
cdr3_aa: CAIRPESGVGEQYF
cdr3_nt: TGTGCCATCAGGCCAGAGTCAGGGGTGGGCGAGCAGTACTTC

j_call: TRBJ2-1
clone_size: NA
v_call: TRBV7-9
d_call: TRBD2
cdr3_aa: CASSPRGLAGHSYNEQFF
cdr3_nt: TGTGCCAGCAGCCCCCGGGGACTAGCGGGACACTCCTACAATGAGCAGTTCTTC

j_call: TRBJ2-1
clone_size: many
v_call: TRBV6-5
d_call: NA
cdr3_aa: CASSQGDSSYNEQFF
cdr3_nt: TGTGCCAGCAGCCAAGGGGATAGCTCCTACAATGAGCAGTTCTTC

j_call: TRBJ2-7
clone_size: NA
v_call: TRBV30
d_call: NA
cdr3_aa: CAWSESRGYEQYF
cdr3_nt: TGTGCCTGGAGTGAGTCGCGTGGCTACGAGCAGTACTTC

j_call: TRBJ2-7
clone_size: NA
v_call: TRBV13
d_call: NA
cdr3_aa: CASSPPPDSSYEQYF
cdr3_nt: TGTGCCAGCAGCCCCCCCCCGGACAGCTCCTACGAGCAGTACTTC

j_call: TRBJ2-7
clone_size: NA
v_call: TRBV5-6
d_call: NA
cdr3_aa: CASSLGQPKQYF
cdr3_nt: TGTGCCAGCAGCTTGGGACAGCCGAAGCAGTACTTC

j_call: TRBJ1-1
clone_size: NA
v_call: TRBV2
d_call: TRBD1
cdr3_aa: CASSDYRGRNTEAFF
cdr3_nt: TGTGCCAGCAGTGACTACAGGGGGCGGAACACTGAAGCTTTCTTT

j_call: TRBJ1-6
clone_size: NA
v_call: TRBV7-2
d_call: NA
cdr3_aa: CASSLAGVMGFENSPLHF
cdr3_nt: TGTGCCAGCAGCTTAGCAGGGGTTATGGGCTTCGAGAATTCACCCCTCCACTTT

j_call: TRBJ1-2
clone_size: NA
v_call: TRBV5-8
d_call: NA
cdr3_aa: CASSLGVGAYGYTF
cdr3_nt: TGTGCCAGCAGCTTGGGGGTAGGGGCTTACGGCTACACCTTC

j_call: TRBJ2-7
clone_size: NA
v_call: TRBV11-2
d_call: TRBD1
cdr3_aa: CASRRTGQGSEQYF
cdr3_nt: TGTGCCAGCAGGCGTACGGGACAGGGGAGTGAGCAGTACTTC

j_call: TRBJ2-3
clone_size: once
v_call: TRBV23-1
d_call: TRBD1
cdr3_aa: CASSQRQGNRGEITDTQYF
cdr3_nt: TGCGCCAGCAGTCAACGGCAAGGGAACAGGGGGGAAATCACAGATACGCAGTATTTT

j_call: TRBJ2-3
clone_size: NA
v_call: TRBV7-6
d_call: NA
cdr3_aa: CASSLVLVSQYF
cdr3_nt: TGTGCCAGCAGCTTAGTACTAGTGTCGCAGTATTTT

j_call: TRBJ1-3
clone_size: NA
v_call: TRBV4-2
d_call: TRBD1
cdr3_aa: CASSPDRFSGNTIYF
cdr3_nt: TGTGCCAGCAGCCCGGACAGGTTCTCTGGAAACACCATATATTTT

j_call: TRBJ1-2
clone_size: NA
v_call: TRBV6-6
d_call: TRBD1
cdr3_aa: CASSASTQGMSYTF
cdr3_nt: TGTGCCAGCAGTGCCTCAACACAGGGGATGAGCTACACCTTC

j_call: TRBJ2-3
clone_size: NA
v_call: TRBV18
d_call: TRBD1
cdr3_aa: CASSPMGTDTDTQYF
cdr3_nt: TGTGCCAGCTCACCTATGGGGACAGACACAGATACGCAGTATTTT

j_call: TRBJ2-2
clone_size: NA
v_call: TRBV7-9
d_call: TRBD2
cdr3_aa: CASSLAASGTGELFF
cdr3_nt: TGTGCCAGCAGCTTAGCGGCTAGCGGGACCGGGGAGCTGTTTTTT

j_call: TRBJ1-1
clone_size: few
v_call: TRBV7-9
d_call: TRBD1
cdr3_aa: CASSFVAGGGAEAFF
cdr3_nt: TGTGCCAGCAGTTTCGTCGCAGGGGGAGGCGCTGAAGCTTTCTTT

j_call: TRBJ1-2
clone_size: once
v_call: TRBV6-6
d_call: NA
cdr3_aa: CASSDEGRHYGYTF
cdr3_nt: TGTGCCAGCAGTGACGAGGGGAGGCACTATGGCTACACCTTC

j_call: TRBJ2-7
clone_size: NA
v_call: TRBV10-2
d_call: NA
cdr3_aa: CASSESNTYEQYF
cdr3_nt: TGCGCCAGCAGTGAGTCGAACACCTACGAGCAGTACTTC

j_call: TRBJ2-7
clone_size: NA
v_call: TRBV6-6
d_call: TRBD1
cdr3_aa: CASSGQGREQYF
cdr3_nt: TGTGCCAGCAGTGGACAGGGCCGCGAGCAGTACTTC

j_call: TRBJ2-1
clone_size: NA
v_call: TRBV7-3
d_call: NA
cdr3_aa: CASSLNPAGENEQFF
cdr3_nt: TGTGCCAGCAGCTTAAACCCAGCAGGGGAGAATGAGCAGTTCTTC

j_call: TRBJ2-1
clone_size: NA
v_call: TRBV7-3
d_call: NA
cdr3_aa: CASSFSWRGLSDEQFF
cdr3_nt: TGTGCCAGCAGCTTCTCGTGGCGGGGGCTCTCGGATGAGCAGTTCTTC

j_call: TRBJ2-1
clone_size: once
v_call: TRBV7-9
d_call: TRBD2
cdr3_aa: CASSPYPGLTTRDEQFF
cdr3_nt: TGTGCCAGCAGCCCCTATCCGGGACTAACGACCAGAGATGAGCAGTTCTTC

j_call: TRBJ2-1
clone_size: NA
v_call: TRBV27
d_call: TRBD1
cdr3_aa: CASSLGQGYEQFF
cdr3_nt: TGTGCCAGCAGTCTGGGACAGGGTTATGAGCAGTTCTTC

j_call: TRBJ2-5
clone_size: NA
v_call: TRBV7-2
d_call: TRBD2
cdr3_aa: CASRQSGGASPQTQYF
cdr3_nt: TGTGCCAGCAGACAGAGCGGGGGCGCGTCCCCTCAGACCCAGTACTTC

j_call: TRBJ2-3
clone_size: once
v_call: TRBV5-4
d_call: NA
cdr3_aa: CASSHEGISTDTQYF
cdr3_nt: TGTGCCAGCAGCCATGAGGGAATTAGCACAGATACGCAGTATTTT

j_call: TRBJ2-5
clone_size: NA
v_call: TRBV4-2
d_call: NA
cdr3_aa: CAREDSHQETQYF
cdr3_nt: TGTGCCAGGGAGGACAGTCACCAAGAGACCCAGTACTTC

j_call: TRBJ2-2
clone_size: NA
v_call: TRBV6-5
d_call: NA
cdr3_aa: CASSYGRWNTGELFF
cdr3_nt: TGTGCCAGCAGTTACGGCAGGTGGAACACCGGGGAGCTGTTTTTT

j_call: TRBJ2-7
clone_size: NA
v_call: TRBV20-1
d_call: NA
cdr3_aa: CSAITAYEQYF
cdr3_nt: TGCAGTGCTATAACTGCCTACGAGCAGTACTTC

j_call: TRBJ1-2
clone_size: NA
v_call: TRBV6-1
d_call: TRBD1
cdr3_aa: CASSGDRGRIGYTF
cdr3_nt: TGTGCCAGCAGTGGGGACAGGGGACGTATTGGCTACACCTTC

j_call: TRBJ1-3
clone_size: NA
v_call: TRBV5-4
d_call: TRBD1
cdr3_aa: CASSKGDRAGGNTIYF
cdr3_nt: TGTGCCAGCAGCAAAGGCGACAGGGCGGGTGGAAACACCATATATTTT

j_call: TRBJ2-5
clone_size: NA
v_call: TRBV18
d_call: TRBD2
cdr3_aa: CASSPNSGGSTLRETQYF
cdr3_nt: TGTGCCAGCTCACCAAATAGCGGGGGAAGTACCCTCCGAGAGACCCAGTACTTC